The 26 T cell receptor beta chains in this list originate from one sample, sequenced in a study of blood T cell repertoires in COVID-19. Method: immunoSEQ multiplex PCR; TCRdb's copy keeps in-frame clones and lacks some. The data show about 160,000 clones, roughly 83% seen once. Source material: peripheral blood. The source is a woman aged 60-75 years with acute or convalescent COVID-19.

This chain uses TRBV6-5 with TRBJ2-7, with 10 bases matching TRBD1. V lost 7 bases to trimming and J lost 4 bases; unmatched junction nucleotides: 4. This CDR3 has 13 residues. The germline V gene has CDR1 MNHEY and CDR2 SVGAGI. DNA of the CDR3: TGTGCCAGCAAGCGGACAGGGGGTTACGAGCAGTACTTC. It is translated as CASKRTGGYEQYF.

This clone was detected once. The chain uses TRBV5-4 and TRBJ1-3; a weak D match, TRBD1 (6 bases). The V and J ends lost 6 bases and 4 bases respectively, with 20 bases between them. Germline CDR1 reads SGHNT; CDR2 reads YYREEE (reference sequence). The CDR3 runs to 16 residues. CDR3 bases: TGTGCCAGCACCTCACTCGGGGGGCTCGGCGGAAACACCATATATTTT. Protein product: CASTSLGGLGGNTIYF.

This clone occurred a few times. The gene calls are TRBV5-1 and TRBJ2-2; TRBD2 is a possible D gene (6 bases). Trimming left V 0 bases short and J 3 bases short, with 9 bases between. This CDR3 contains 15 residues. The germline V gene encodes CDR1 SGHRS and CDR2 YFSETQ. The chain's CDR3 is CASSLVWRDTGELFF. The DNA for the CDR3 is TGCGCCAGCAGCTTGGTTTGGAGGGACACCGGGGAGCTGTTTTTT.

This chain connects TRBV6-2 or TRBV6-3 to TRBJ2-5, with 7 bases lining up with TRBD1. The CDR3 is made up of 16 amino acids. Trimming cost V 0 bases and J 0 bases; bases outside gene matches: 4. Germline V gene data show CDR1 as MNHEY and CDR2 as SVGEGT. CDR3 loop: CASSYSGRGYQETQYF. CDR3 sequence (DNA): TGTGCCAGCAGTTACTCGGGCAGGGGGTACCAAGAGACCCAGTACTTC.

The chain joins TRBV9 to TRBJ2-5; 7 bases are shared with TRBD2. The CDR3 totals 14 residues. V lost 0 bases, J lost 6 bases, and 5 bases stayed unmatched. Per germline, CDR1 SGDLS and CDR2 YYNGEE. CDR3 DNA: TGTGCCAGCAGCGTAGGGGGAGGGGCCCAGACCCAGTACTTC. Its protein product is CASSVGGGAQTQYF.

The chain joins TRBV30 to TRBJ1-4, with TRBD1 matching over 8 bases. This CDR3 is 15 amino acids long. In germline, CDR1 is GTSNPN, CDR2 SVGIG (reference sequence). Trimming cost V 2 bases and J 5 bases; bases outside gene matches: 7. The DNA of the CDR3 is TGTGCCTGGAGTACTTTACAGGGGGGGAATGAAAAACTGTTTTTT. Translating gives CAWSTLQGGNEKLFF.

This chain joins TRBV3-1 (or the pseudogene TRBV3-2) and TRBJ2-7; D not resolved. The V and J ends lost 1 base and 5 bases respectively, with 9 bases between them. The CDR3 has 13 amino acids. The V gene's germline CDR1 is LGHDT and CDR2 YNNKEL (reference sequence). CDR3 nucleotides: TGTGCCAGCAGCCAAGGGGCTTGGAACGAGCAGTACTTC. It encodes CASSQGAWNEQYF.

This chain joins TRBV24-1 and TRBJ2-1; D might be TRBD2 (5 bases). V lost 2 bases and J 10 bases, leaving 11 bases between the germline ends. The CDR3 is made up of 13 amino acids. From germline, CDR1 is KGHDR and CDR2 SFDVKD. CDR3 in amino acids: CATSDSALAEQFF. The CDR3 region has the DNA TGTGCCACCAGTGATTCTGCCCTAGCCGAGCAGTTCTTC.

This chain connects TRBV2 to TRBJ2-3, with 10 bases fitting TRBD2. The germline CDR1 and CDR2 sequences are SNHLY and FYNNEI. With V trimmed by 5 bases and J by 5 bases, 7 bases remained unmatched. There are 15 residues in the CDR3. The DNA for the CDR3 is TGTGCCAGCAGTATTACTAGCGGGGCGAGAGATACGCAGTATTTT. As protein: CASSITSGARDTQYF.

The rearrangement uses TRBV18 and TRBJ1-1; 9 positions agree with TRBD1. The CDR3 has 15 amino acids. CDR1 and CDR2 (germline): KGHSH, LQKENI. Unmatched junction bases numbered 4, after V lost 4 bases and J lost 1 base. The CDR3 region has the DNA TGTGCCAGCTCACTGGGACAGGGACCGAACACTGAAGCTTTCTTT. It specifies CASSLGQGPNTEAFF. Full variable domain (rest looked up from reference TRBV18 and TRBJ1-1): NAGVMQNPRHLVRRRGQEARLRCSPMKGHSHVYWYRQLPEEGLKFMVYLQKENIIDESGMPKERFSAEFPKEGPSILRIQQVVRGDSAAYFCASSLGQGPNTEAFFGQGTRLTVV.

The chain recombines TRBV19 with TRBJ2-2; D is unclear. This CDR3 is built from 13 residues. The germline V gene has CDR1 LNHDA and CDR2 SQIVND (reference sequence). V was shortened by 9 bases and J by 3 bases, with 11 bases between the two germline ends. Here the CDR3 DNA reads TGTGCCAGCGACGACACTTACACCGGGGAGCTGTTTTTT. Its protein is CASDDTYTGELFF.

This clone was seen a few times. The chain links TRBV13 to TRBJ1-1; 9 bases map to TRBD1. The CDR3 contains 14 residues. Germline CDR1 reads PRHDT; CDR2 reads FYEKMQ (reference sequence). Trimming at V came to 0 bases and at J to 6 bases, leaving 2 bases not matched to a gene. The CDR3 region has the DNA TGTGCCAGCAGCTTAGGGGACAGGGGATCTGAAGCTTTCTTT. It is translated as CASSLGDRGSEAFF.

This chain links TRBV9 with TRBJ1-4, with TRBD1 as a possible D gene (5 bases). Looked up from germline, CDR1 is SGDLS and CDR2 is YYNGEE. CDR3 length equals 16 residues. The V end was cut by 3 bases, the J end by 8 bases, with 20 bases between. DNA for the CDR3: TGTGCCAGCAGCGCCTCGGGAGGAGGGCAGGGAGAAAAACTGTTTTTT. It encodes CASSASGGGQGEKLFF.

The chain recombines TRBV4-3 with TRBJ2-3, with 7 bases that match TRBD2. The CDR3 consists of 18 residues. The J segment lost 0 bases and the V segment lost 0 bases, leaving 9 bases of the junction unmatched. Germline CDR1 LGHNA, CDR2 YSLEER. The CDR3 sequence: CASSQDVMRSGSTDTQYF. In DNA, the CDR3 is TGCGCCAGCAGCCAAGACGTCATGCGTAGCGGGAGCACAGATACGCAGTATTTT.

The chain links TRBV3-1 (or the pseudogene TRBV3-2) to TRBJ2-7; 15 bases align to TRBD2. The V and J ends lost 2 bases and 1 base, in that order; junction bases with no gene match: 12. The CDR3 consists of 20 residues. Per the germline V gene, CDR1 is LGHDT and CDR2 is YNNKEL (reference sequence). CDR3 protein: CASSQKRRTSGGAGSYEQYF. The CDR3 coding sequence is TGTGCCAGCAGCCAAAAACGCAGGACTAGCGGGGGGGCCGGTTCCTACGAGCAGTACTTC.

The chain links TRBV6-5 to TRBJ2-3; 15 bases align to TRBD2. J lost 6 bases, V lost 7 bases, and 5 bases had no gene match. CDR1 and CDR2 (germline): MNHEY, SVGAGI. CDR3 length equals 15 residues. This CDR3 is CASKIGTSGGDTQYF. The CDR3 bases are TGTGCCAGCAAAATCGGGACTAGCGGGGGGGATACGCAGTATTTT.

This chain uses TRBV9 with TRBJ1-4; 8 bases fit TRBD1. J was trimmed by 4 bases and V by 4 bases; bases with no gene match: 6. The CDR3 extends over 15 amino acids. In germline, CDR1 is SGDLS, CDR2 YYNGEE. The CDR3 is CASSTQGAGNEKLFF. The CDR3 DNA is TGTGCCAGCAGCACCCAGGGGGCTGGTAATGAAAAACTGTTTTTT.

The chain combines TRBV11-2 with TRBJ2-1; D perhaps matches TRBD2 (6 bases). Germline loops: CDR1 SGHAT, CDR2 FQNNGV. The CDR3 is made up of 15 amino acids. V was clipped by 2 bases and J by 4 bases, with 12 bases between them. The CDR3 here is CASSLSSSVYNEQFF. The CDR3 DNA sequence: TGTGCCAGCAGCTTATCCTCTAGCGTTTACAATGAGCAGTTCTTC.

CDR3 in amino acids: CSVEDRGMNTEAFF. The CDR3 coding sequence is TGCAGCGTTGAAGACAGGGGGATGAACACTGAAGCTTTCTTT. The chain links TRBV29-1 to TRBJ1-1, with TRBD1 matching 7 bases. The CDR3 runs 14 residues. Germline trimming cut 0 bases from V and 0 bases from J; bases unmatched to any gene: 1. CDR1 and CDR2 from the germline V gene are SQVTM and ANQGSEA.

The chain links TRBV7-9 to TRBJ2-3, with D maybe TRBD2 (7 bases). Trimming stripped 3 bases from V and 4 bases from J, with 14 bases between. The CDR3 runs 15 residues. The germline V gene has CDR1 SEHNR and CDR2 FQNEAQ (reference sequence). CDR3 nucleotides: TGTGCCAGCAGCTTCCAACAGGGAGGGGCAGATACGCAGTATTTT. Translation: CASSFQQGGADTQYF.

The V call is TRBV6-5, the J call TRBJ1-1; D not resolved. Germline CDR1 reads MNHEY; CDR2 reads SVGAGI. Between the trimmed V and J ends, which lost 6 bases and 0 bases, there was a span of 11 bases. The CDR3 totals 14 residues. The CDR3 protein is CASRRPDLNTEAFF. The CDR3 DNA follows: TGTGCCAGCAGGCGGCCGGACTTGAACACTGAAGCTTTCTTT.

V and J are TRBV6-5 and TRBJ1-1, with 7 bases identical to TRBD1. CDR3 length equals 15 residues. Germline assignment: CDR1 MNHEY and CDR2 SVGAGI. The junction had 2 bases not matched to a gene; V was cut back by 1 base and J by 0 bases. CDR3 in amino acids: CASSYLGTVNTEAFF. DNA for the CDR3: TGTGCCAGCAGTTACTTAGGGACAGTGAACACTGAAGCTTTCTTT.

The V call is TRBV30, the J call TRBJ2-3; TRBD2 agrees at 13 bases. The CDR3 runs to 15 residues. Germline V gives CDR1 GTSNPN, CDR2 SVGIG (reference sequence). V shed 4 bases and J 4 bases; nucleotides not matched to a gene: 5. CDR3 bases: TGTGCCTGGAATCGACTAGCGGGGGGTCCAGATACGCAGTATTTT. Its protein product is CAWNRLAGGPDTQYF.

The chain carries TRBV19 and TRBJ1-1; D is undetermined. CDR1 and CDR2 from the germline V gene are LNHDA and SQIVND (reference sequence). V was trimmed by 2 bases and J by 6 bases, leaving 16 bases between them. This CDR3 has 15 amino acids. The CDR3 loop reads CASSILKRTVSEAFF. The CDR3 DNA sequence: TGTGCCAGTAGTATATTGAAGAGAACAGTTTCTGAAGCTTTCTTT.

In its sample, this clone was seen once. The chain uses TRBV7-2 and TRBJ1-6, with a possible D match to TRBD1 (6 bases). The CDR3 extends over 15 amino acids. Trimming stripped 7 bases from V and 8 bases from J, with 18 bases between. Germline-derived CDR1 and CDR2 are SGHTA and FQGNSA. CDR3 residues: CASTPGRGGYSPLHF. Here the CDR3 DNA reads TGTGCCAGCACCCCGGGCAGGGGTGGGTATTCACCCCTCCACTTT.

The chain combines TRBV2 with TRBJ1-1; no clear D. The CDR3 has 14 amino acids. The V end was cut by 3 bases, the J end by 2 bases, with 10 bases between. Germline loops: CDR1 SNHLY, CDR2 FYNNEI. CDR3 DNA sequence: TGTGCCAGCAGTGATGGCAGACAAAACACTGAAGCTTTCTTT. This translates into CASSDGRQNTEAFF.